This T cell receptor (beta chain) was profiled in a study of CD8+CD57+ T cells in acquired aplastic anemia. The TCR beta profiling, which covered VDJ combination and CDR3 sequence, was carried out using genomic DNA as the template. TCRdb analysed the reads with MiXCR anew, one entry per CDR3 protein. The table records some 180,000 distinct CDR3 sequences, more than 60% of them present only once. V lost 3 bases and J lost 6, with 13 bases in between. Germline CDR1 SGDLS, CDR2 YYNGEE. CDR3 length equals 13 residues. Patients selected for sequencing had displayed CD8+CD57+ cell expansion by flow cytometry.

The chain carries TRBV9 and TRBJ2-7; D remains ambiguous. The source is a human donor with aplastic anemia. Sequenced sample: sorted CD4+, CD8+, or CD8+CD57+ T cells (not recorded which) from PBMCs. The CDR3: CASSEFEAGEQYF. The CDR3 coding sequence is TGTGCCAGCAGCGAGTTTGAGGCAGGCGAGCAGTACTTC.